This T cell receptor beta chain was documented in a study of PD-1 blockade in classical Hodgkin lymphoma. Documented time point: cycle 4 day 1 (C4D1), after more than five weeks of nivolumab. After autologous stem cell transplantation all patients relapsed, and prior brentuximab vedotin exposure differed between cohorts. Sequencing was performed with immunoSEQ multiplex PCR; in TCRdb, only in-frame clones are kept and a portion is missing. The sample contains some 24,000 clones, around 74% of which appear only once. V lost 5 bases and J lost 1, with 12 bases in between. Germline values: CDR1 MNHEY, CDR2 SMNVEV (reference sequence). The CDR3 sequence is 15 residues long.

The clonotype was recovered from a human donor with classical Hodgkin lymphoma. The V and J genes are TRBV27 and TRBJ1-3, with D uncertain. The sequences come from peripheral blood mononuclear cells (PBMCs), collected before the fourth cycle of nivolumab. CDR3 sequence: CASSLPSRSGNTIYF. CDR3 sequence (DNA): TGTGCCAGCAGTCTTCCGTCCAGGTCTGGAAACACCATATATTTT.